This T cell receptor beta chain was sequenced during a study of CD8 T cells in ankylosing spondylitis. Details on this clonotype: Antigen: not known.

MiXCR was run by TCRdb on the 5' RACE reads, yielding one entry per CDR3 protein. The sample has roughly 700,000 distinct CDR3 sequences, 15% to 20% seen once. Study-wide results and caveats: Blood from ankylosing spondylitis patients appeared to carry a characteristic roughly 8-variant TCR beta motif.

Germline lookup yields CDR1 MNHEY and CDR2 SMNVEV (reference sequence). Trimming cost V 6 bases and J 0 bases, with 14 bases left between them. This CDR3 region has 15 residues. This TCR derives from a male donor with ankylosing spondylitis. The sequenced material came from blood, either unsorted or a sorted T cell fraction (not recorded which). This sequence joins TRBV27 and TRBJ1-1, with no clear D. CDR3 in amino acids: CASSRRPDMNTEAFF. For the CDR3, the DNA is TGTGCCAGCAGCCGACGACCAGATATGAACACTGAAGCTTTCTTT.